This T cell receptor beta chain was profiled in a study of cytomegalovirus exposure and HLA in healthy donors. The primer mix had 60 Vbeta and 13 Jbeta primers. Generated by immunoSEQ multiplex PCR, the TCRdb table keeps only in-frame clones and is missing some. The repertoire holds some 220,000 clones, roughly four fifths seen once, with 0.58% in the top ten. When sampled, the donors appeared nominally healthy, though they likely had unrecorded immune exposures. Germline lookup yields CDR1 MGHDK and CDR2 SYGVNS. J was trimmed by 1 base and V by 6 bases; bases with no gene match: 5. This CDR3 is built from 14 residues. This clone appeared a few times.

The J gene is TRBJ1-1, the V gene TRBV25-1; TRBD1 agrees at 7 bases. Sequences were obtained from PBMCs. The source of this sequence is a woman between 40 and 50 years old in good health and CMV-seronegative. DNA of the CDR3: TGTGCCAGCAGGACCGGGACAGAGAACACTGAAGCTTTCTTT. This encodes CASRTGTENTEAFF.